This T cell receptor (beta chain) is from a study of blood T cell repertoires in COVID-19. Study-wide background: The study drew acute and convalescent COVID-19 samples from the United States, Italy and Spain. PBMCs, B-cell-depleted T cells, or T cells were the source of the cDNA or gDNA that made up the material.

Original handling: Amplification with reference gene primers provided the estimates of nucleated cell counts. Method: immunoSEQ multiplex PCR; TCRdb's copy keeps in-frame clones and lacks some. That table supplies the V and J calls and clone size; D and trimming were determined from the DNA. This table holds under 400,000 clones, more than 75% found once. Trimming took 0 bases from V and 9 from J; bases not matched to a gene: 11. The CDR3 is 16 residues long. CDR1 and CDR2 (germline): SGHRS, YFSETQ. While infection was still active, Seattle patients were enrolled and then followed longitudinally. The V gene is TRBV5-1, the J gene TRBJ2-5; 10 bases fit TRBD2. Material for sequencing was peripheral blood. This clonotype originated in a woman in her 30s with COVID-19, enrolled during active disease. CDR3 sequence reads: CASSLDYSGRLDPQYF. The CDR3 nucleotides are TGCGCCAGCAGCTTGGATTATAGCGGGAGGCTCGATCCCCAGTACTTC.